These 32 T cell receptor beta chains originate from one sample sequenced in a study of cytomegalovirus exposure and HLA in healthy donors. The repertoire was sequenced with immunoSEQ multiplex PCR; TCRdb's copy has only in-frame clones and lacks some. The sample lists tens of thousands of clones; approximately 94% were seen once. Sequencing was performed on PBMCs. These receptors originate from a man aged 18-30 years in good health and CMV-seropositive.

The chain carries TRBV5-1 and TRBJ1-1; weak D call: TRBD1 (6 bases). Germline V gives CDR1 SGHRS, CDR2 YFSETQ. V lost 5 bases and J lost 2, with 10 bases in between. The CDR3 runs 13 residues. The CDR3 DNA reads TGCGCCAGCAGGACGGACAGCAACACTGAAGCTTTCTTT. Amino acids: CASRTDSNTEAFF.

This chain links TRBV28 with TRBJ2-1, with TRBD1 as a possible D gene (5 bases). The CDR3 is 14 amino acids. V lost 3 bases and J lost 9, with 15 bases in between. Per the germline V gene, CDR1 is MDHEN and CDR2 is SYDVKM. This CDR3 reads CASSFGAGLGEQFF. In DNA form, the CDR3 reads TGTGCCAGCAGTTTTGGGGCTGGCCTCGGTGAGCAGTTCTTC.

The chain joins TRBV6-1 to TRBJ2-1; no firm D call. The V gene's germline CDR1 is MNHNS and CDR2 SASEGT. V lost 6 bases and J lost 2, with 11 bases in between. The CDR3 totals 14 residues. The CDR3 reads CASRFGEAYNEQFF. In DNA form, the CDR3 reads TGTGCCAGCAGGTTCGGTGAAGCCTACAATGAGCAGTTCTTC.

This chain connects TRBV6-1 to TRBJ1-1; tentative D call: TRBD1 (6 bases). The CDR3 has 14 amino acids. Germline CDR1 is MNHNS and CDR2 is SASEGT. V lost 4 bases to trimming and J lost 5 bases, with 14 bases between them. CDR3 sequence reads: CASSVYDRNTEAFF. In DNA form, the CDR3 reads TGTGCCAGCAGTGTTTATGACAGGAATACTGAAGCTTTCTTT.

This rearrangement joins TRBV4-2 to TRBJ2-2; TRBD2 matches at 12 bases. Germline V gene lookup returns CDR1 LGHNA and CDR2 YNFKEQ. The CDR3 spans 18 residues. Trimming at V came to 2 bases and at J to 4 bases, leaving 8 bases not matched to a gene. The DNA of the CDR3 is TGTGCCAGCAGCCAACCTGGACTAGCGGGAAGGGGCACCGGGGAGCTGTTTTTT. This translates into CASSQPGLAGRGTGELFF.

The chain has TRBV27 and TRBJ2-1; D possibly corresponds to TRBD2 (5 bases). The V end was cut by 3 bases, the J end by 7 bases, with 13 bases between. Germline assignment: CDR1 MNHEY and CDR2 SMNVEV (reference sequence). The CDR3 sequence is 14 residues long. The CDR3 region has the DNA TGTGCCAGCAGTTTTGGTAGCGAGACGAATGAGCAGTTCTTC. This gives the protein CASSFGSETNEQFF.

The chain recombines TRBV11-3 with TRBJ2-2, with no clear D. The germline V gene encodes CDR1 SGHNT and CDR2 YENEEA. The V and J ends lost 3 bases and 4 bases respectively, with 6 bases between them. This CDR3 region has 13 residues. For the CDR3, the DNA is TGTGCCAGCAGCTTGGGCATCACCGGGGAGCTGTTTTTT. Translated: CASSLGITGELFF.

The V and J genes are TRBV4-1 and TRBJ2-2; no reliable D call. V was clipped by 3 bases and J by 9 bases, with 11 bases between them. Germline CDR1 MGHRA, CDR2 YSYEKL. The length of the CDR3 is 13 residues. The CDR3 region is CASSQASRRELFF. CDR3 in DNA: TGCGCCAGCAGCCAGGCCAGCAGGAGGGAGCTGTTTTTT.

The V call is TRBV7-2, the J call TRBJ1-2; weak D call: TRBD1 (6 bases). From germline, CDR1 is SGHTA and CDR2 FQGNSA. The V end lost 6 bases, the J end lost 5 bases, and 10 bases lay between the germline ends. The CDR3 contains 12 residues. Here the CDR3 DNA reads TGTGCCAGCAGGAGGGGGGGTTATGGCTACACCTTC. Protein sequence: CASRRGGYGYTF.

The count of this clone is one. The V gene is TRBV9, the J gene TRBJ2-7; weak D call: TRBD2 (6 bases). The CDR3 totals 15 residues. Germline V gene lookup returns CDR1 SGDLS and CDR2 YYNGEE. V shed 3 bases and J shed 3 bases, with 16 bases lying between them. The CDR3 loop reads CASSAPGRDFYEQYF. The CDR3 coding sequence is TGTGCCAGCAGCGCTCCGGGACGGGACTTCTACGAGCAGTACTTC. Supplemented by reference TRBV9 and TRBJ2-7, the full variable domain reads DSGVTQTPKHLITATGQRVTLRCSPRSGDLSVYWYQQSLDQGLQFLIQYYNGEERAKGNILERFSAQQFPDLHSELNLSSLELGDSALYFCASSAPGRDFYEQYFGPGTRLTVT.

This chain connects TRBV7-3 to TRBJ2-7; D may be TRBD1 (5 bases). CDR1 SGHTA and CDR2 FQGTGA come from the germline V gene. V was cut by 0 bases and J by 0 bases, with 12 bases left in between. The CDR3 length is 16 residues. This chain's CDR3 is CASSLTGDQSSYEQYF. Written as DNA, the CDR3 is TGTGCCAGCAGCTTAACAGGGGATCAAAGCTCCTACGAGCAGTACTTC.

The CDR3 DNA reads TGTGCCAGCGGAACTAGCGAGCAGTACTTC. Its translation is CASGTSEQYF. The V and J genes are TRBV27 and TRBJ2-7, with D perhaps TRBD2 (5 bases). Germline CDR1 reads MNHEY; CDR2 reads SMNVEV (reference sequence). V was shortened by 8 bases and J by 6 bases, with 8 bases between the two germline ends. CDR3 length: 10 amino acids.

The chain is built from TRBV5-4 and TRBJ2-5, with 7 nucleotides matching TRBD1. This CDR3 region has 16 residues. CDR1 is SGHNT and CDR2 is YYREEE in the germline V gene (reference sequence). J lost 3 bases, V lost 3 bases, and 11 bases had no gene match. The CDR3: CASSSEIGRGKETQYF. The CDR3 region has the DNA TGTGCCAGCAGCTCGGAGATCGGCAGGGGGAAAGAGACCCAGTACTTC.

This clone was picked up one time. The chain couples TRBV7-9 to TRBJ1-2, with 9 bases fitting TRBD1. The trim removed 0 bases at V and 3 bases at J, leaving 2 bases unmatched. This CDR3 is 15 amino acids long. The germline CDR1 and CDR2 sequences are SEHNR and FQNEAQ (reference sequence). The CDR3 DNA sequence: TGTGCCAGCAGCTTAGCCACAGGGGGCTACTATGGCTACACCTTC. This gives the protein CASSLATGGYYGYTF.

The chain employs TRBV5-5 and TRBJ1-3; 7 bases match TRBD1. CDR1 is SGHKS, CDR2 YYEKEE, per germline (reference sequence). V trimming: 4 bases; J trimming: 4 bases; junction bases outside the gene matches: 11. The length of the CDR3 is 16 residues. The CDR3 sequence: CASSPTPGTVGNTIYF. The CDR3, as DNA: TGTGCCAGCAGCCCGACCCCGGGGACAGTCGGAAACACCATATATTTT.

The chain joins TRBV21-1 to TRBJ1-2; the DNA was not compared with TRBD1, the D call given in the table. TRBV21-1 is described as a pseudogene. The CDR3 length is 14 residues. The CDR3 coding sequence is TGTGCCAGCAGCGGGCGGCAGGGCGTCTGGGGCTACACCTTC. Its protein is CASSGRQGVWGYTF.

This clone was detected once. The rearrangement uses TRBV18 and TRBJ2-5; D unclear. Germline loops: CDR1 KGHSH, CDR2 LQKENI. The CDR3 extends over 16 amino acids. Trimming cost V 3 bases and J 1 base, with 15 bases left between them. The DNA for the CDR3 is TGTGCCAGCTCACCTCTCACGAGTCCGCTCCAAGAGACCCAGTACTTC. Encoded protein: CASSPLTSPLQETQYF.

In this sample, this clone turned up a few times. The rearrangement uses TRBV29-1 and TRBJ2-2; 15 bases match TRBD2. After removal of 7 bases from V and 5 bases from J, the junction contained 17 bases not matched to a gene. CDR1 SQVTM and CDR2 ANQGSEA come from the germline V gene. The CDR3 sequence is 19 residues long. The CDR3 reads CSALLGGLAGGAVTGELFF. DNA for the CDR3: TGCAGCGCCTTGTTGGGGGGACTAGCGGGAGGAGCCGTGACCGGGGAGCTGTTTTTT.

This chain links TRBV7-9 with TRBJ2-1, with 8 bases fitting TRBD2. Germline lookup yields CDR1 SEHNR and CDR2 FQNEAQ (reference sequence). The CDR3 contains 16 residues. The V gene end was trimmed by 2 bases and the J gene end by 2 bases; junction bases not matched to a gene: 5. CDR3 nucleotide sequence: TGTGCCAGCAGCTTAAGTCTAGCGGGCACCTACAATGAGCAGTTCTTC. Translation gives CASSLSLAGTYNEQFF.

This chain links TRBV4-1 with TRBJ1-2; TRBD1 matches at 9 bases. The J segment lost 4 bases and the V segment lost 1 base, leaving 4 bases of the junction unmatched. There are 15 residues in the CDR3. The germline CDR1 and CDR2 sequences are MGHRA and YSYEKL. CDR3 amino acids: CASSQGGTGLYGYTF. The CDR3 nucleotides are TGCGCCAGCAGCCAAGGGGGGACAGGGCTCTATGGCTACACCTTC.

The chain combines TRBV30 with TRBJ1-6, with TRBD1 identical over 8 bases. J lost 13 bases, V lost 2 bases, and 7 bases had no gene match. The CDR3 contains 13 residues. The germline gives CDR1 GTSNPN, CDR2 SVGIG (reference sequence). The CDR3, as DNA: TGTGCCTGGAGTCCTGACAGGGGCTCCCCCCTCCACTTT. Protein sequence: CAWSPDRGSPLHF.

The J gene is TRBJ1-4, the V gene TRBV29-1; the match to TRBD1 covers 8 bases. CDR3 size: 12 residues. V lost 7 bases to trimming and J lost 6 bases; unmatched junction nucleotides: 4. The germline CDR1 and CDR2 sequences are SQVTM and ANQGSEA. The CDR3 region has the DNA TGCAGCGGACAGGGGTTGGATGAAAAACTGTTTTTT. This translates into CSGQGLDEKLFF.

The chain combines TRBV28 with TRBJ2-2; D gene unclear. Germline assignment: CDR1 MDHEN and CDR2 SYDVKM. The V end was cut by 10 bases, the J end by 1 base, with 10 bases between. The CDR3 consists of 13 residues. CDR3 in amino acids: CATTLGNTGELFF. DNA of the CDR3: TGTGCCACCACTCTAGGGAACACCGGGGAGCTGTTTTTT.

CDR3 DNA sequence: TGCGCCAGCAGCTTAGAGAGCTCCTACAATGAGCAGTTCTTC. Its translation is CASSLESSYNEQFF. The chain has TRBV5-1 and TRBJ2-1, with D unclear. The ends were cut back, 2 bases at V and 0 bases at J, with 6 bases in the middle. The CDR3 is 14 residues long. Germline V lookup: CDR1 SGHRS, CDR2 YFSETQ.

The V and J genes are TRBV6-1 and TRBJ2-2, with a weak D call TRBD1 (6 bases). Germline assignment: CDR1 MNHNS and CDR2 SASEGT. CDR3 length: 14 residues. Trimming shortened V by 7 bases and J by 4 bases, and 13 bases separated the two germline ends. The CDR3 DNA follows: TGTGCCAGCAACCTCGGGACAACCACCGGGGAGCTGTTTTTT. It encodes CASNLGTTTGELFF.

The chain recombines TRBV6-6 with TRBJ2-2; 8 nucleotides agree with TRBD1. CDR1 is MNHNY, CDR2 SVGAGI, per germline (reference sequence). Trimming at V came to 7 bases and at J to 1 base, leaving 2 bases not matched to a gene. The CDR3 sequence is 14 residues long. The CDR3 protein is CASTGTGNTGELFF. In nucleotides, the CDR3 is TGTGCCAGCACCGGGACAGGGAACACCGGGGAGCTGTTTTTT.

V is TRBV28 and J is TRBJ2-2; 7 nucleotides line up with TRBD1. The V gene end was trimmed by 9 bases and the J gene end by 2 bases; junction bases not matched to a gene: 6. CDR1 and CDR2 from the germline V gene are MDHEN and SYDVKM. The CDR3 covers 14 residues. The chain's CDR3 is CARAGTANTGELFF. The CDR3 DNA reads TGTGCCAGAGCCGGGACAGCCAACACCGGGGAGCTGTTTTTT. The whole variable domain, remainder taken from reference TRBV28 and TRBJ2-2, is DVKVTQSSRYLVKRTGEKVFLECVQDMDHENMFWYRQDPGLGLRLIYFSYDVKMKEKGDIPEGYSVSREKKERFSLILESASTNQTSMYLCARAGTANTGELFFGEGSRLTVL.

The chain combines TRBV18 with TRBJ2-1, with 9 bases identical to TRBD2. CDR1 and CDR2 (germline): KGHSH, LQKENI. The CDR3 runs to 14 residues. The V segment lost 3 bases and the J segment 10 bases; nucleotides outside the gene matches: 7. For the CDR3, the DNA is TGTGCCAGCTCACCGTTGGTAGCGGGAGTGGAGCAGTTCTTC. This gives the protein CASSPLVAGVEQFF.

The CDR3 DNA follows: TGTGCCAGTAGTTGGCCGGGAGCTAACTATGGCTACACCTTC. Encoded protein: CASSWPGANYGYTF. The chain uses TRBV19 and TRBJ1-2; D not resolved. Germline V lookup: CDR1 LNHDA, CDR2 SQIVND (reference sequence). This CDR3 region has 14 residues. The V and J ends lost 5 bases and 0 bases respectively, with 10 bases between them.

The rearrangement uses TRBV4-1 and TRBJ2-5; D call uncertain. The CDR3 is made up of 13 amino acids. Per the germline V gene, CDR1 is MGHRA and CDR2 is YSYEKL. V was cut by 4 bases and J by 2 bases, with 8 bases left in between. The CDR3, as DNA: TGCGCCAGCAGCCGGCAGGTACAAGAGACCCAGTACTTC. Encoded protein: CASSRQVQETQYF.

V and J are TRBV5-1 and TRBJ1-1, with 7 bases lining up with TRBD1. This CDR3 has 13 residues. Per germline, CDR1 SGHRS and CDR2 YFSETQ. The V gene end was trimmed by 3 bases and the J gene end by 8 bases; junction bases not matched to a gene: 7. The CDR3 nucleotides read TGCGCCAGCAGCTCTAGGACAGGAATAGAAGCTTTCTTT. Amino acid sequence: CASSSRTGIEAFF.

V and J are TRBV18 and TRBJ2-2, with TRBD2 matching over 8 bases. V lost 2 bases to trimming and J lost 7 bases; unmatched junction nucleotides: 6. This CDR3 is 15 amino acids long. Looked up from germline, CDR1 is KGHSH and CDR2 is LQKENI. As DNA, the CDR3 is TGTGCCAGCTCACCAGGACTAGCCGCCGGCGGGGAGCTGTTTTTT. It specifies CASSPGLAAGGELFF.